The next 6 T cell receptor beta chains were all read from a single sample in a study of blood T cell repertoires in COVID-19. The repertoire was sequenced with immunoSEQ multiplex PCR; TCRdb's copy has only in-frame clones and lacks some. Of about 300,000 clones in the sample, more than 80% were seen once. The source material was peripheral blood. These receptors all stem from a woman in her forties or fifties with COVID-19, enrolled during active disease.

This rearrangement joins TRBV11-2 to TRBJ1-5, with 8 bases identical to TRBD1. The V gene end was trimmed by 1 base and the J gene end by 6 bases; junction bases not matched to a gene: 5. The length of the CDR3 is 15 residues. Per the germline V gene, CDR1 is SGHAT and CDR2 is FQNNGV. In DNA, the CDR3 is TGTGCCAGCAGCTTAGCAGGGGGCGCGTCTCAGCCCCAGCATTTT. This gives the protein CASSLAGGASQPQHF.

V is TRBV7-7 and J is TRBJ2-5, with a weak D call TRBD2 (5 bases). The germline V gene encodes CDR1 SSHAT and CDR2 FNYEAQ (reference sequence). V lost 5 bases and J lost 5, with 15 bases in between. The CDR3 is 14 residues long. The CDR3 reads CASSRRRTEETQYF. CDR3 nucleotides: TGTGCCAGCAGCCGAAGGAGGACGGAGGAGACCCAGTACTTC.

The chain employs TRBV1 and TRBJ2-1; the table's TRBD2 call for D was not verified on the DNA. TRBV1 is an annotated pseudogene. The CDR3 contains 17 residues. CDR3 sequence: CTSSQEGRGGGRPEQFF. The CDR3, as DNA: TGCACCAGCAGCCAAGAAGGTAGGGGAGGGGGTCGTCCTGAGCAGTTCTTC.

The chain couples TRBV2 to TRBJ2-2; 11 bases match TRBD1. The junction had 8 bases not matched to a gene; V was cut back by 6 bases and J by 5 bases. The CDR3 totals 16 residues. The germline V gene encodes CDR1 SNHLY and CDR2 FYNNEI. CDR3: CASRLGQGAGTGELFF. In DNA, the CDR3 is TGTGCCAGCAGATTAGGACAGGGGGCAGGAACCGGGGAGCTGTTTTTT.

Details on this clone: The junction differs from germline at one of its ends, possibly a read error. This CDR3 is also generated by other DNA sequences in the sample. The gene calls are TRBV5-1 and TRBJ2-5; 8 positions agree with TRBD2. Germline V gives CDR1 SGHRS, CDR2 YFSETQ. The CDR3 extends over 16 amino acids. This CDR3 is CASSLDPGGRGETQYF. In nucleotides, the CDR3 is TGCGCCAGCAGTTTGGATCCGGGAGGGCGGGGGGAGACCCAGTACTTC.

Only a few counts were recorded for this clone. The rearrangement joins TRBV3-1 (or the pseudogene TRBV3-2) to TRBJ1-3; D might be TRBD1 (5 bases). Trimming took 4 bases from V and 8 from J, leaving 18 bases between them. This CDR3 is 15 amino acids long. Germline loops: CDR1 LGHDT, CDR2 YNNKEL (reference sequence). CDR3 DNA sequence: TGTGCCAGCAGCCTCCAGGGTCTACGTGGGGACACCATATATTTT. Its protein product is CASSLQGLRGDTIYF.